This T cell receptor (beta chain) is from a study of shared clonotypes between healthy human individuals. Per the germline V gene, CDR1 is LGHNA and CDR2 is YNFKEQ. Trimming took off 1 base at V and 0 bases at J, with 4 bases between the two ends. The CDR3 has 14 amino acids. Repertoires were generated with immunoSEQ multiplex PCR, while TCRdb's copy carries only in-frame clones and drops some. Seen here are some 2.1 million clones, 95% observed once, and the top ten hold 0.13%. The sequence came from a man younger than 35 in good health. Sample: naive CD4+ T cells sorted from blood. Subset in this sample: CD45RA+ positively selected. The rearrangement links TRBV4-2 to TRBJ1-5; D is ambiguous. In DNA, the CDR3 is TGTGCCAGCAGCCAAGCAGATAGCAATCAGCCCCAGCATTTT. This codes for CASSQADSNQPQHF.